This T cell receptor (beta chain) originates from a study of shared T cell receptors in the human thymus. CDR3 length equals 12 residues. Germline V gives CDR1 PRHDT, CDR2 FYEKMQ (reference sequence). V was cut by 4 bases and J by 8 bases, with 10 bases left in between. The data were produced by immunoSEQ multiplex PCR, yet TCRdb's version contains in-frame clones alone and is incomplete. In the table there are about 380,000 clones, around 93% of which are singletons. Sample: thymocytes. The chain combines TRBV13 with TRBJ2-3; weak D call: TRBD1 (7 bases). The clonotype comes from a human donor. CDR3 residues: CASSCRGATQYF. The CDR3 region has the DNA TGTGCCAGCAGCTGCAGGGGGGCTACGCAGTATTTT.